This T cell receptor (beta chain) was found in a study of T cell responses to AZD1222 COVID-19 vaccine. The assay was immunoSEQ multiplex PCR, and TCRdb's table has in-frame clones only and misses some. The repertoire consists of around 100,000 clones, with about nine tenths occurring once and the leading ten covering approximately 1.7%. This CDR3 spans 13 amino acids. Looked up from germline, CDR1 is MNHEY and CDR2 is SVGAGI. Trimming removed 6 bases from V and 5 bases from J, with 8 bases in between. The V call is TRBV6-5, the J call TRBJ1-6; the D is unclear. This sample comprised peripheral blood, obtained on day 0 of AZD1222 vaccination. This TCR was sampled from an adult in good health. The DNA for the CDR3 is TGTGCCAGCAGCCAGCTAAATAATTCACCCCTCCACTTT. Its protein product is CASSQLNNSPLHF.